Listed here are 18 T cell receptor beta chains from one sample, sequenced in a study of cytomegalovirus exposure and HLA in healthy donors. The primer mix had 60 Vbeta and 13 Jbeta primers. Some clones are missing from TCRdb's copy, which holds only in-frame ones; the method was immunoSEQ multiplex PCR. The sample yields 100,000 to 150,000 clones, of which the top ten take up roughly 1.5%. The sample taken for sequencing was PBMCs. These receptors were taken from a woman aged 40-49 years in good health and CMV-seronegative.

The CDR3 here is CARSYPTLYQETQYF. For the CDR3, the DNA is TGTGCCAGAAGCTACCCGACACTGTACCAAGAGACCCAGTACTTC. J is TRBJ2-5 and V is TRBV5-3; D call uncertain. TRBV5-3 has ORF status, its function being uncertain. The CDR3 has 15 residues. V was trimmed by 3 bases and J by 0 bases, leaving 12 bases between them.

This chain connects TRBV7-8 to TRBJ1-5; unclear D gene. The CDR3 has 16 residues. V dropped 2 bases and J dropped 0 bases, with 11 bases sitting between them. The germline V gene encodes CDR1 SGHVS and CDR2 FQNEAQ. DNA of the CDR3: TGTGCCAGCAGCTTACTGACGGGTCTTAGCAATCAGCCCCAGCATTTT. Protein: CASSLLTGLSNQPQHF. Full variable domain (missing parts from reference TRBV7-8 and TRBJ1-5): GAGVSQSPRYKVAKRGQDVALRCDPISGHVSLFWYQQALGQGPEFLTYFQNEAQLDKSGLPSDRFFAERPEGSVSTLKIQRTQQEDSAVYLCASSLLTGLSNQPQHFGDGTRLSIL.

The J gene is TRBJ1-5, the V gene TRBV5-5; possible D gene TRBD1, 6 bases. This CDR3 is built from 14 residues. Trimming shortened V by 2 bases and J by 3 bases, and 9 bases separated the two germline ends. CDR1 and CDR2 (germline): SGHKS, YYEKEE (reference sequence). The CDR3 nucleotides read TGTGCCAGCAGCTTACCAGGGGCCAATCAGCCCCAGCATTTT. Its translation is CASSLPGANQPQHF.

V gene TRBV15 combines with J gene TRBJ2-1; 9 bases match TRBD2. Germline CDR1 LNHNV, CDR2 YYDKDF (reference sequence). Trimming at V came to 0 bases and at J to 8 bases, leaving 5 bases not matched to a gene. The CDR3 contains 15 residues. The CDR3: CATSRDGAGGYEQFF. The CDR3 nucleotides are TGTGCCACCAGCAGAGACGGGGCGGGGGGGTATGAGCAGTTCTTC.

The chain employs TRBV29-1 and TRBJ2-7; D is ambiguous. V lost 6 bases, J lost 6 bases, and 18 bases lay in between. This CDR3 comprises 13 residues. Germline lookup yields CDR1 SQVTM and CDR2 ANQGSEA. In DNA form, the CDR3 reads TGCAGCGTAGAGCCCCTATCCGGGTCCGAGCAGTACTTC. Amino acids: CSVEPLSGSEQYF.

The chain combines TRBV4-3 with TRBJ2-5, with 8 bases matching TRBD2. V was pared by 1 base and J by 4 bases, with 5 bases of the junction left unmatched. The CDR3 is 15 amino acids. In germline, CDR1 is LGHNA, CDR2 YSLEER. CDR3 residues: CASSQGAGVGETQYF. The CDR3 DNA sequence: TGCGCCAGCAGCCAAGGAGCGGGGGTGGGAGAGACCCAGTACTTC.

The CDR3 region is CGNGENTEAFF. The CDR3 nucleotides read TGCGGTAACGGGGAGAACACTGAAGCTTTCTTT. The chain has TRBV20-1 and TRBJ1-1; no reliable D call. Germline CDR1 is DFQATT and CDR2 is SNEGSKA (reference sequence). The CDR3 contains 11 residues.

The rearrangement uses TRBV18 and TRBJ1-1, with D uncertain. The CDR3 consists of 14 residues. The V and J ends lost 3 bases and 2 bases respectively, with 10 bases between them. Germline V gene sequence: CDR1 KGHSH, CDR2 LQKENI. The CDR3 region is CASSPGRGNTEAFF. In DNA, the CDR3 is TGTGCCAGCTCACCCGGACGGGGAAACACTGAAGCTTTCTTT.

This chain uses TRBV14 with TRBJ2-1; TRBD1 agrees at 7 bases. After removal of 0 bases from V and 5 bases from J, the junction contained 7 bases not matched to a gene. CDR3 length: 16 residues. Germline V CDR1 and CDR2: SGHDN, FVKESK. The CDR3 DNA follows: TGTGCCAGCAGCCAAGAAGACAGGGTCTATGACAATGAGCAGTTCTTC. It yields the protein CASSQEDRVYDNEQFF.

The V gene is TRBV2, the J gene TRBJ2-2; 7 bases map to TRBD1. J gave up 7 bases and V 5 bases, and 10 bases lay outside the gene matches. The CDR3 length is 15 residues. CDR1 is SNHLY, CDR2 FYNNEI, per germline. The CDR3 loop reads CASSRDRPWGGELFF. The CDR3 region has the DNA TGTGCCAGCAGTAGGGACAGACCCTGGGGCGGGGAGCTGTTTTTT.

The chain combines TRBV6-6 with TRBJ1-2, with D possibly TRBD1 on 6 matching bases. The V end lost 4 bases, the J end lost 4 bases, and 10 bases lay between the germline ends. Germline loops: CDR1 MNHNY, CDR2 SVGAGI (reference sequence). This CDR3 has 13 residues. The CDR3 nucleotides read TGTGCCAGCAGTTCGGACAGATTCTATGGCTACACCTTC. Translating gives CASSSDRFYGYTF.

The rearrangement uses TRBV7-9 and TRBJ2-1; D uncertain. V was shortened by 10 bases and J by 6 bases, with 4 bases between the two germline ends. The CDR3 has 9 amino acids. Germline V gene data show CDR1 as SEHNR and CDR2 as FQNEAQ (reference sequence). In nucleotides, the CDR3 is TGTGCCACAGGCAATGAGCAGTTCTTC. Translating gives CATGNEQFF.

The chain employs TRBV6-5 and TRBJ2-1; 7 bases match TRBD1. This CDR3 is built from 15 residues. Per the germline V gene, CDR1 is MNHEY and CDR2 is SVGAGI. Trimming cost V 5 bases and J 6 bases; bases outside gene matches: 10. This chain's CDR3 is CASSPEPGTVNEQFF. Here the CDR3 DNA reads TGTGCCAGCAGTCCTGAACCCGGGACAGTCAATGAGCAGTTCTTC.

The rearrangement links TRBV18 to TRBJ2-7, with a tentative D call TRBD1 (6 bases). CDR3 length equals 15 residues. The V and J ends lost 6 bases and 4 bases respectively, with 19 bases between them. Germline CDR1 and CDR2: KGHSH and LQKENI. The CDR3 loop reads CASSVAGQNSYEQYV. DNA for the CDR3: TGTGCCAGCTCGGTGGCAGGACAGAATTCTTACGAGCAGTACGTC.

The rearrangement uses TRBV6-6 and TRBJ1-6; D unclear. Germline CDR1 MNHNY, CDR2 SVGAGI (reference sequence). V was clipped by 2 bases and J by 0 bases, with 5 bases between them. The CDR3 is made up of 15 amino acids. The CDR3 sequence: CASSYASSYNSPLHF. CDR3 DNA: TGTGCCAGCAGTTACGCGAGCTCCTATAATTCACCCCTCCACTTT.

This chain links TRBV2 with TRBJ1-6, with 10 bases lining up with TRBD1. The J segment lost 10 bases and the V segment lost 10 bases, leaving 10 bases of the junction unmatched. There are 14 residues in the CDR3. From germline, CDR1 is SNHLY and CDR2 FYNNEI. Here the CDR3 reads CAITGQGEISPLHF. As DNA, the CDR3 is TGTGCCATCACAGGACAGGGGGAGATCTCACCCCTCCACTTT.

The gene calls are TRBV10-3 and TRBJ1-5, with a weak D call TRBD1 (5 bases). The germline V gene has CDR1 ENHRY and CDR2 SYGVKD. The CDR3 is 15 amino acids. Trimming took off 3 bases at V and 10 bases at J, with 19 bases between the two ends. CDR3 sequence (DNA): TGTGCCATCAGTGACCCCGGTCGGGGGAAAGGTCCCCAGCATTTT. It specifies CAISDPGRGKGPQHF.

The chain links TRBV27 to TRBJ2-1, with 9 bases identical to TRBD2. CDR3 length: 14 amino acids. Germline CDR1 MNHEY, CDR2 SMNVEV (reference sequence). Trimming removed 3 bases from V and 8 bases from J; junction bases left unmatched: 5. The CDR3 region has the DNA TGTGCCAGCAGTTTGCGGGGGGGCCGGGATGAGCAGTTCTTC. It encodes CASSLRGGRDEQFF.